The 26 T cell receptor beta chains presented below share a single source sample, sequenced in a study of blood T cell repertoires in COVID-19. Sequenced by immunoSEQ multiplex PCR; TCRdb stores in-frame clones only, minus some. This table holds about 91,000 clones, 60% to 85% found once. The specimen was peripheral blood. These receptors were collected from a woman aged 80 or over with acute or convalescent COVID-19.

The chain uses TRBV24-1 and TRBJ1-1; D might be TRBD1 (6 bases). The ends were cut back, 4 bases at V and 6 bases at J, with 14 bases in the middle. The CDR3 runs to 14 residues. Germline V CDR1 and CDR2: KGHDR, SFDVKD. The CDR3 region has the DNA TGTGCCACCAGTGAGTCCGGGACAACTTCTGAAGCTTTCTTT. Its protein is CATSESGTTSEAFF.

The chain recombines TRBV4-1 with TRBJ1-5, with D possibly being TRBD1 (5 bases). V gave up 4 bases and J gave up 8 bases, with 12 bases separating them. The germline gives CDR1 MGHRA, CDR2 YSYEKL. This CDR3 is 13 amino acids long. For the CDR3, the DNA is TGCGCCAGCAGCCGGGACGGCGGGGAGCCCCAGCATTTT. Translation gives CASSRDGGEPQHF.

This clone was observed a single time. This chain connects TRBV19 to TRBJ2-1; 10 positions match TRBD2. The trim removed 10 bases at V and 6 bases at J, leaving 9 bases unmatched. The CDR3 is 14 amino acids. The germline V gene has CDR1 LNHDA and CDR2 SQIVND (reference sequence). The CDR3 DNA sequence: TGTGCCACCACGGCGGGACTAGCGTTCAATGAGCAGTTCTTC. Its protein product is CATTAGLAFNEQFF.

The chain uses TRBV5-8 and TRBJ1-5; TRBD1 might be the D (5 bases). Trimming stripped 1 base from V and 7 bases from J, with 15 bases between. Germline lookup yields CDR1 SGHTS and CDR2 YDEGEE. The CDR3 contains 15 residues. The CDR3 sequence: CASSLQGANVQPQHF. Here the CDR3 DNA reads TGTGCCAGCAGCTTGCAAGGGGCTAACGTACAGCCCCAGCATTTT.

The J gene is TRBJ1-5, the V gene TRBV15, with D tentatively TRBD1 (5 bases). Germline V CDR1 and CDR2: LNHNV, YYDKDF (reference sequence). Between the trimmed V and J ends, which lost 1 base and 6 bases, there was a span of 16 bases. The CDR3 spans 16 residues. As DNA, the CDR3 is TGTGCCACCAGCAGAGCCATAAACACAGGTTTTCAGCCCCAGCATTTT. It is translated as CATSRAINTGFQPQHF.

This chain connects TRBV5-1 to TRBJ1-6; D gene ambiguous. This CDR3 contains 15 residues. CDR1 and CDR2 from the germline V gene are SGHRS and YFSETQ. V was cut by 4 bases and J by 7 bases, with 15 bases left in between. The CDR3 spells CASSDSHGGNSPLHF. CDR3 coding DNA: TGCGCCAGCAGCGACTCCCACGGAGGGAATTCACCCCTCCACTTT.

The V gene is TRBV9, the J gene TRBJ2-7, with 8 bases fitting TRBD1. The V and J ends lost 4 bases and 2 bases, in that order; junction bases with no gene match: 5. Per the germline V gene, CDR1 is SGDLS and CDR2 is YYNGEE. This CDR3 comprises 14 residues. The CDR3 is CASSPQGQAYEQYF. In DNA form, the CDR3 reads TGTGCCAGCAGCCCGCAGGGACAGGCCTACGAGCAGTACTTC. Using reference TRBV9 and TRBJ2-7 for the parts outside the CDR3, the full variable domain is DSGVTQTPKHLITATGQRVTLRCSPRSGDLSVYWYQQSLDQGLQFLIQYYNGEERAKGNILERFSAQQFPDLHSELNLSSLELGDSALYFCASSPQGQAYEQYFGPGTRLTVT.

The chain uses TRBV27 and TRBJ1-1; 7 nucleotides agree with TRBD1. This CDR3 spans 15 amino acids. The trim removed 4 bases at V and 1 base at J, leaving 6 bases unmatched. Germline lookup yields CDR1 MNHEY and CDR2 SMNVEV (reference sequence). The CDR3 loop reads CASSSSGQRNTEAFF. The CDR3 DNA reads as TGTGCCAGCAGTTCCTCGGGACAGAGGAACACTGAAGCTTTCTTT.

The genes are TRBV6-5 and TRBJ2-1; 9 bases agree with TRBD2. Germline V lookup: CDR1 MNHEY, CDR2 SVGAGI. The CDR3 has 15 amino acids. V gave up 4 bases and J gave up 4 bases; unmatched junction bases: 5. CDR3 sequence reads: CASSFPSGGYNEQFF. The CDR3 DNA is TGTGCCAGCAGTTTCCCCAGCGGGGGGTACAATGAGCAGTTCTTC.

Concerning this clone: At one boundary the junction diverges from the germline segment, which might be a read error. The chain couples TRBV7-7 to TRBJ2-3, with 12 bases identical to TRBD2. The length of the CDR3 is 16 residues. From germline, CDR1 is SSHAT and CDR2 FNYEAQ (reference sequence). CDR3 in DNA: TGTGCTAGCAGCCCCAGACTAGCGGGGGGCACAGATACGCAGTATTTT. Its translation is CASSPRLAGGTDTQYF.

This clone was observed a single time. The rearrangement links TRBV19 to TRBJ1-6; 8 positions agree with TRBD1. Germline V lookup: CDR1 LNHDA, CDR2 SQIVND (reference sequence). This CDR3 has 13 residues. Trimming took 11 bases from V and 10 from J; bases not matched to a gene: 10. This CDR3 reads CAATAGGASPLHF. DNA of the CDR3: TGTGCCGCCACTGCAGGGGGCGCCTCACCCCTCCACTTT.

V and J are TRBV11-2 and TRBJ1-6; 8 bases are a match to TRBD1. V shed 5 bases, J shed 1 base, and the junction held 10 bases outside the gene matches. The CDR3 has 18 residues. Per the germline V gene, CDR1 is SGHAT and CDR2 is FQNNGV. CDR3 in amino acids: CASSPGQGPVSYNSPLHF. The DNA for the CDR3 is TGTGCCAGCAGCCCCGGACAGGGTCCCGTATCCTATAATTCACCCCTCCACTTT.

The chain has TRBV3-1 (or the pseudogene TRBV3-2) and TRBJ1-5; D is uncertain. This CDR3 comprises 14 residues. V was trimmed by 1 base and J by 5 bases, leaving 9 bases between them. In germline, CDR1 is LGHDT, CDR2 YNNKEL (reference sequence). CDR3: CASSQAGRDQPQHF. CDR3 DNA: TGTGCCAGCAGCCAAGCGGGGAGGGATCAGCCCCAGCATTTT.

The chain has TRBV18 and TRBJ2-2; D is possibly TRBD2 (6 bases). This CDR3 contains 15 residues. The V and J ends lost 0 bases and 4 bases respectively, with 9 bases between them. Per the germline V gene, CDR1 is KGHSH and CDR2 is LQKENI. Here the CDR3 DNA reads TGTGCCAGCTCACCACCGGCGGGATTCACCGGGGAGCTGTTTTTT. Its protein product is CASSPPAGFTGELFF.

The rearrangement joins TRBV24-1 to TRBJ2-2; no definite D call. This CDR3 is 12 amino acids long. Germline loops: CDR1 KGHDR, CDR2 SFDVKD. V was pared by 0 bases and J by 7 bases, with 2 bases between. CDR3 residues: CATSDLRGELFF. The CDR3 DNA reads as TGTGCCACCAGTGATTTGCGCGGGGAGCTGTTTTTT.

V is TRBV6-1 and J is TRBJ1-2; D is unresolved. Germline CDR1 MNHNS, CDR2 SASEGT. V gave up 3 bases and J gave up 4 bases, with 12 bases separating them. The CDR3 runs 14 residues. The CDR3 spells CASSEGVLLYGYTF. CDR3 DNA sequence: TGTGCCAGCAGTGAGGGAGTCCTTCTCTATGGCTACACCTTC.

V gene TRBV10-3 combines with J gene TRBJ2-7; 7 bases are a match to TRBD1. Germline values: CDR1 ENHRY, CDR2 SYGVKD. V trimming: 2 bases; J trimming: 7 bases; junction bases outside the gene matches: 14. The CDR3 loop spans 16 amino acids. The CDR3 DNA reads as TGTGCCATCAGTGAGAGTGGGACAGACGGGCGATGGGAGCAGTACTTC. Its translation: CAISESGTDGRWEQYF.

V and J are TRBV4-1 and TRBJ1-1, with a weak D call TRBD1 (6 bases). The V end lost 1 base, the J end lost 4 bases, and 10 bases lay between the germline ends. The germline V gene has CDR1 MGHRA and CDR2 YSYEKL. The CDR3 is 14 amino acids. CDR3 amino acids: CASSQATGITEAFF. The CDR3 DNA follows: TGCGCCAGCAGCCAAGCCACAGGGATCACTGAAGCTTTCTTT.

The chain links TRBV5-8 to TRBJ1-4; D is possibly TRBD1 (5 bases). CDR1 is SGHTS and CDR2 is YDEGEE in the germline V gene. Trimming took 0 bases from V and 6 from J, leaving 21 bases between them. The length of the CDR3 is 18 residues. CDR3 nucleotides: TGTGCCAGCAGCTTGGCTTTCGGGGGACCGGGAAATCATGAAAAACTGTTTTTT. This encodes CASSLAFGGPGNHEKLFF.

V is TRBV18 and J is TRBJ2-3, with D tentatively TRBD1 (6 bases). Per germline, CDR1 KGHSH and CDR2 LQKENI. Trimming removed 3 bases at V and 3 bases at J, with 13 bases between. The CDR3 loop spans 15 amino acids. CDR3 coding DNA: TGTGCCAGCTCACCCCCAGGGGAGAAGACAGATACGCAGTATTTT. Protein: CASSPPGEKTDTQYF.

The chain's CDR3 is CASSLWGTGRTLHF. The CDR3 bases are TGTGCCAGCAGTTTGTGGGGGACAGGCCGTACCCTCCACTTT. The chain uses TRBV28 and TRBJ1-6; 8 bases match TRBD1. The V segment lost 3 bases and the J segment 14 bases; nucleotides outside the gene matches: 9. Per germline, CDR1 MDHEN and CDR2 SYDVKM. CDR3 length: 14 residues.

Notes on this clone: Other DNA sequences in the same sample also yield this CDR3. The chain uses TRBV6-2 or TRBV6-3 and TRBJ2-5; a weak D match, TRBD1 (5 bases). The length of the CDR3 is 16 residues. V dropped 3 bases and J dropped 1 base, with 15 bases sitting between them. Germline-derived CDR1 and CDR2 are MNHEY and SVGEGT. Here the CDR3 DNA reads TGTGCCAGCAGTTATGGGGCTGGCGAACCCCAAGAGACCCAGTACTTC. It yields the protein CASSYGAGEPQETQYF.

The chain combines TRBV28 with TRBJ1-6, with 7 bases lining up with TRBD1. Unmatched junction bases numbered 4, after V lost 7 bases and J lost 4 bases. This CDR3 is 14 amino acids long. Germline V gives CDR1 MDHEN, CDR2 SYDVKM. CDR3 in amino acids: CASNLGQYNSPLHF. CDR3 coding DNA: TGTGCCAGCAACCTGGGACAGTATAATTCACCCCTCCACTTT.

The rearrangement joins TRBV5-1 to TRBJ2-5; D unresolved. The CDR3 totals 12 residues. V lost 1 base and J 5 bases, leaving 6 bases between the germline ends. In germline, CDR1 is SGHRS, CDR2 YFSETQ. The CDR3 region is CASSLPMETQYF. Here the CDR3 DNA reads TGCGCCAGCAGCTTGCCCATGGAGACCCAGTACTTC. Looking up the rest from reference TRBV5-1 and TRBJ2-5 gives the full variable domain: KAGVTQTPRYLIKTRGQQVTLSCSPISGHRSVSWYQQTPGQGLQFLFEYFSETQRNKGNFPGRFSGRQFSNSRSEMNVSTLELGDSALYLCASSLPMETQYFGPGTRLLVL.

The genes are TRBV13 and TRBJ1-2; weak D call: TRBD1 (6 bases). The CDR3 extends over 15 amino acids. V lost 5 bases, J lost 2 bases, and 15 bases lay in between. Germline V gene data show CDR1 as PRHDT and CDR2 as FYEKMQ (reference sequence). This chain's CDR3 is CASSVGDTINYGYTF. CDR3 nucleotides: TGTGCCAGCAGCGTGGGGGACACTATCAACTATGGCTACACCTTC.

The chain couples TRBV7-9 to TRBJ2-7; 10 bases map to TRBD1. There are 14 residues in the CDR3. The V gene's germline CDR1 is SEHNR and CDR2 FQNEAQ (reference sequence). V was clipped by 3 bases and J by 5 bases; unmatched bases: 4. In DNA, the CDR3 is TGTGCCAGCAGCTTCGGGACAGGGGCGGACGAGCAGTACTTC. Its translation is CASSFGTGADEQYF. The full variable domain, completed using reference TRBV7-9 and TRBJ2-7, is DTGVSQNPRHKITKRGQNVTFRCDPISEHNRLYWYRQTLGQGPEFLTYFQNEAQLEKSRLLSDRFSAERPKGSFSTLEIQRTEQGDSAMYLCASSFGTGADEQYFGPGTRLTVT.